This TCR beta chain derives from a study of T cell repertoires in cytomegalovirus infection. Study in general: CMV epitopes, recently identified HLA-C-restricted and well-studied HLA-B-restricted, were used. A matching HLA type, together with CMV infection, was signaled by public TCR beta signatures. Findings and limits, study-wide: Cumulative frequency of public TCR beta families picked out carriers of CMV plus the relevant HLA.

Comment on this clonotype: Its cognate antigen is unknown.

One entry per CDR3 protein results from TCRdb running MiXCR on the reads. The sample lists some 940,000 distinct CDR3 sequences, roughly a third occurring once. This sequence was found in a human donor in good health (CMV status not recorded). Some clones in this sample may be carry-over from other donors' samples. The input for sequencing was cultured CD8+ T cells from PBMCs, taken from culture after CMV antigen stimulation.

The CDR3 DNA reads as TGTGCCAGCAGTCCCGCGGGGATTTACGAGCAGTACGTC. Its protein product is CASSPAGIYEQYV. The rearrangement uses TRBV28 and TRBJ2-7; a possible D gene is TRBD2 (6 bases). The germline gives CDR1 MDHEN, CDR2 SYDVKM. This CDR3 has 13 residues. V lost 5 bases and J 4 bases, leaving 12 bases between the germline ends.